What follows is one T cell receptor beta chain and its context. What it binds is not known. This entry belongs to a study of STAT5B mutations in CD4+ large granular lymphocyte leukemia. As for the study in general: The CDR3 'QG' motif was associated with a particular HLA allele among healthy donors. Overall study findings and caveats: 25% of private leukemic clonotypes occurred rarely in other patients' non-leukemic repertoires. 8/27 top patient clones versus 2/35 control clones were TRBV06-family.

Original analysis: The detection floor for productive clonotype frequency was 2.59 x 10-5. Libraries were prepared by immunoSEQ multiplex PCR; TCRdb keeps only in-frame clonotypes and omits some of them. V and J calls and clone size are those listed in that table; D and trimming were worked out from the DNA. The sample includes tens of thousands of clones, just over 85% of them seen just once. CDR3 length: 15 residues. Germline loops: CDR1 SNHLY, CDR2 FYNNEI. The V and J ends lost 6 bases and 4 bases, in that order; junction bases with no gene match: 6. Sequenced material: CD4+ T cells from blood buffy coats. This clonotype was obtained from a human donor in good health. The chain couples TRBV2 to TRBJ2-7; TRBD2 aligns across 13 bases. The CDR3 here is CASRLGLAGPYEQYF. The DNA of the CDR3 is TGTGCCAGCAGACTGGGACTAGCGGGGCCGTACGAGCAGTACTTC. Based on the CDR3 plus reference TRBV2 and TRBJ2-7, the full variable domain is EPEVTQTPSHQVTQMGQEVILRCVPISNHLYFYWYRQILGQKVEFLVSFYNNEISEKSEIFDDQFSVERPDGSNFTLKIRSTKLEDSAMYFCASRLGLAGPYEQYFGPGTRLTVT.